This T cell receptor (beta chain) was identified during a study of T cells in Graves' hyperthyroidism and ophthalmopathy. Across the study: Once the initial diagnosis was made, peripheral blood was obtained before any treatment. General observations from the study: A model using 13 V-J features told ophthalmopathy apart from stable hyperthyroidism.

RNA transcripts provided the source from which TCR beta CDR3 regions were amplified. HTBI primers were employed in a first-round RT-PCR of the TCR CDR3. TCRdb independently ran MiXCR on the multiplex PCR reads; one entry per CDR3 protein. The sample has some 700,000 distinct CDR3 sequences, around 16% seen once. The authors obtained PBMCs from 10 ml of fresh peripheral blood. In regard to this clonotype: The antigen is unknown.

Trimming removed 2 bases at V and 0 bases at J, with 8 bases between. The V gene's germline CDR1 is SGHDT and CDR2 YYEEEE. This CDR3 comprises 14 residues. Sample: blood. The sequence was collected from a man aged 45-65 years with Graves' hyperthyroidism. The chain recombines TRBV5-6 with TRBJ1-2; unclear D gene. The CDR3 protein is CASSFWGANYGYTF. The CDR3 region has the DNA TGTGCCAGCAGCTTTTGGGGAGCTAACTATGGCTACACCTTC.